The TCR beta chain described here comes from a study of T cell responses to AZD1222 COVID-19 vaccine. Study-wide findings and caveats: Seropositive status at baseline applied to only 5 or 6 AZD1222 recipients.

Comment on this clone: As yet, its antigen is unknown.

The CDR3 contains 13 residues. Germline values: CDR1 SEHNR, CDR2 FQNEAQ (reference sequence). Trimming stripped 4 bases from V and 5 bases from J, with 9 bases between. Libraries were prepared by immunoSEQ multiplex PCR; TCRdb keeps only in-frame clonotypes and omits some of them. The sample yields tens of thousands of clones, roughly 80% seen once. The clonotype comes from an adult who received the AZD1222 COVID-19 vaccine. J is TRBJ2-4 and V is TRBV7-9; TRBD2 might be the D (6 bases). The input for sequencing was peripheral blood, taken 28 days after the second AZD1222 dose. CDR3 nucleotides: TGTGCCAGCAGCTACTCGGGGGAAAACATTCAGTACTTC. The encoded protein is CASSYSGENIQYF.